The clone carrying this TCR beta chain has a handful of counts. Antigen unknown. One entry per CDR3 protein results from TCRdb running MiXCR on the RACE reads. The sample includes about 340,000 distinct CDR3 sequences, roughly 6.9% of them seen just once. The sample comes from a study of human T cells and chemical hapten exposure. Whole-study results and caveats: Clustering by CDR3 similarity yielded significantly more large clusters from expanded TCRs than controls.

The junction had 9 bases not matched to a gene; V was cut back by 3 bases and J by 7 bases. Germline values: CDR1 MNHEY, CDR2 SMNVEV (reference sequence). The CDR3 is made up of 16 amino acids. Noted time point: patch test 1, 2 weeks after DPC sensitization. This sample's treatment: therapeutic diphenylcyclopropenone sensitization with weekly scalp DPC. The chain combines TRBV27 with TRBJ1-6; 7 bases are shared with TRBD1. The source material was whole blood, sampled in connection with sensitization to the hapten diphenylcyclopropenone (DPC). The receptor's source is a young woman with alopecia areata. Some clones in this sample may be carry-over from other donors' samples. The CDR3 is CASSFQGELSNSPLHF. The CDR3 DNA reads TGTGCCAGCAGTTTTCAGGGGGAGCTCTCGAATTCACCCCTCCACTTT.